A single sample gave rise to the 10 T cell receptor beta chains below, sequenced in a study of blood T cells in healthy people across ages. Through a sample-barcoded 5' primer and a J-beta primer mix, a second PCR was run for about 7 to 12 cycles. Each CDR3 protein is one row after TCRdb ran MiXCR on the 5' RACE reads. Of approximately 580,000 distinct CDR3 sequences listed, less than 25% are singletons. This same sample was also taken into another study, of T cells of mothers and their children.

The sequenced sample consisted of blood. These receptors were obtained from a boy aged 10-17 years in good health.

The V call is TRBV12-3 or TRBV12-4, the J call TRBJ2-7, with D perhaps matching TRBD2 (5 bases). The ends were cut back, 6 bases at V and 7 bases at J, with 19 bases in the middle. CDR3 size: 14 residues. The CDR3 loop reads CASRPTLENQEQYF. The CDR3 DNA reads TGTGCCAGCAGGCCGACACTAGAGAACCAGGAGCAGTACTTC.

The chain carries TRBV29-1 and TRBJ2-1; 14 bases are a match to TRBD2. The end of the DNA aligns better with TRBJ2-5, so the J call may be wrong. CDR1 SQVTM and CDR2 ANQGSEA come from the germline V gene. The CDR3 runs to 16 residues. CDR3 amino acids: CSVVRLAGGGRETQYF. CDR3 nucleotide sequence: TGCAGCGTTGTTCGACTAGCGGGAGGGGGTAGGGAGACCCAGTACTTC.

On this clonotype: The conserved closing phenylalanine or tryptophan is absent in this CDR3, likely reflecting a read error. V and J are TRBV5-1 and TRBJ1-3; D is possibly TRBD1 (6 bases). With 4 bases removed from V and 0 bases from J, the gap between germline ends came to 11 bases. The CDR3 covers 15 residues. Germline assignment: CDR1 SGHRS and CDR2 YFSETQ. The DNA for the CDR3 is TGCGCCAGCAGCCGGAGGGGGAACTCTGGAAACACCATATATCTT. Its translation: CASSRRGNSGNTIYL.

This clonotype has just a few counts. CDR3 region: CASSPGTSGFSYNEQFF. CDR3 nucleotides: TGTGCCAGCAGCCCTGGGACTAGCGGGTTCTCCTACAATGAGCAGTTCTTC. The chain is built from TRBV11-2 and TRBJ2-1; 12 bases fit TRBD2. The CDR3 has 17 residues. V shed 5 bases, J shed 0 bases, and the junction held 5 bases outside the gene matches. Germline CDR1 and CDR2: SGHAT and FQNNGV.

Comment on this clonotype: A read error may produce the germline difference seen at one junction end. V is TRBV7-3 and J is TRBJ2-2; TRBD1 agrees at 9 bases. This CDR3 spans 15 amino acids. Germline V gene data show CDR1 as SGHTA and CDR2 as FQGTGA. As DNA, the CDR3 is TGTGCCAGCAGCACCACAGGGGGCTATACCGGGGGGCTGTTTTTT. This sequence encodes CASSTTGGYTGGLFF. Full variable domain (outside the CDR3, taken from reference TRBV7-3 and TRBJ2-2): GAGVSQTPSNKVTEKGKYVELRCDPISGHTALYWYRQSLGQGPEFLIYFQGTGAADDSGLPNDRFFAVRPEGSVSTLKIQRTERGDSAVYLCASSTTGGYTGGLFFGEGSRLTVL.

This clonotype has more than one count but fewer than ten. The chain employs TRBV28 and TRBJ1-5; perhaps TRBD1 as D (6 bases). V lost 3 bases and J lost 5, with 11 bases in between. The CDR3 covers 14 residues. The germline V gene has CDR1 MDHEN and CDR2 SYDVKM. CDR3 DNA sequence: TGTGCCAGCAGTTTCGGCCAGGGGCATCAGCCCCAGCATTTT. Its translation is CASSFGQGHQPQHF.

The V gene is TRBV24-1, the J gene TRBJ2-1, with a tentative D call TRBD2 (5 bases). V lost 0 bases to trimming and J lost 8 bases, with 13 bases between them. From germline, CDR1 is KGHDR and CDR2 SFDVKD. The CDR3 is made up of 15 amino acids. CDR3 sequence: CATSDLVGDVDEQFF. In DNA form, the CDR3 reads TGTGCCACCAGTGATTTGGTCGGGGATGTGGATGAGCAGTTCTTC.

This clonotype came up a few times. J is TRBJ2-7 and V is TRBV27; D is tentatively TRBD1 or TRBD2 (6 bases each). The CDR3 contains 14 residues. Germline V gives CDR1 MNHEY, CDR2 SMNVEV (reference sequence). Trimming left V 4 bases short and J 2 bases short, with 12 bases between. The chain's CDR3 is CASSSPGAAYEQYF. CDR3 in DNA: TGTGCCAGCAGTTCGCCGGGGGCGGCCTACGAGCAGTACTTC.

This clonotype has more than one count but fewer than ten. The chain links TRBV5-1 to TRBJ2-5, with D tentatively TRBD2 (5 bases). The CDR3 sequence is 14 residues long. Germline CDR1 reads SGHRS; CDR2 reads YFSETQ. Trimming pared 3 bases from V and 4 bases from J, leaving 13 bases between. CDR3 in amino acids: CASSYGELRETQYF. The CDR3 coding sequence is TGCGCCAGCAGCTATGGGGAGTTAAGAGAGACCCAGTACTTC.

The chain has TRBV28 and TRBJ2-6; 10 nucleotides agree with TRBD1. With V trimmed by 6 bases and J by 3 bases, 5 bases remained unmatched. This CDR3 region has 16 residues. CDR1 and CDR2 from the germline V gene are MDHEN and SYDVKM. CDR3 protein: CASSDRGRGGANVLTF. The CDR3 nucleotides are TGTGCCAGCAGCGACAGGGGGCGCGGTGGGGCCAACGTCCTGACTTTC.